One sample yielded the 16 T cell receptor beta chains listed below, sequenced in a study of T cells in Graves' hyperthyroidism and ophthalmopathy. The source material, RNA transcripts, was used to amplify TCR beta CDR3 regions. HTBI primers were the set used in a first-round RT-PCR of the TCR CDR3. A single record per CDR3 protein comes from TCRdb applying MiXCR to the multiplex PCR reads. The sample includes under 400,000 distinct CDR3 sequences, roughly 13% of them seen just once. The sequencing input was blood. These receptors came from a woman aged 55-69 years with Graves' hyperthyroidism.

This clonotype appeared many times. The V gene is TRBV7-2, the J gene TRBJ2-5; D gene unclear. Per the germline V gene, CDR1 is SGHTA and CDR2 is FQGNSA. V shed 0 bases and J shed 1 base, with 12 bases lying between them. The CDR3 has 16 amino acids. CDR3 DNA sequence: TGTGCCAGCAGCTTAGCTGGAGCGCTCGGCCAAGAGACCCAGTACTTC. Translated, it gives CASSLAGALGQETQYF.

This clonotype came up once. The J gene is TRBJ2-1, the V gene TRBV28, with D hard to call. Per germline, CDR1 MDHEN and CDR2 SYDVKM. The CDR3 runs 15 residues. V lost 3 bases to trimming and J lost 0 bases, with 9 bases between them. CDR3 amino acids: CASSFAPSSYNEQFF. CDR3 sequence (DNA): TGTGCCAGCAGTTTTGCCCCAAGCTCCTACAATGAGCAGTTCTTC.

Concerning this clonotype: An end of the junction does not agree with germline; a read error may underlie this. The chain employs TRBV2 and TRBJ2-2; no clear D gene. CDR3 length equals 14 residues. CDR1 is SNHLY, CDR2 FYNNEI, per germline. The CDR3 DNA follows: TGTGCCGGCAGTGAAGGGTTGGGTACCGGGGAGCTGTTTTTT. Protein product: CAGSEGLGTGELFF.

This clonotype has a count of ten or more. The chain has TRBV28 and TRBJ1-1, with 9 nucleotides matching TRBD1. Per germline, CDR1 MDHEN and CDR2 SYDVKM. The CDR3 runs to 15 residues. Trimming removed 6 bases from V and 0 bases from J; junction bases left unmatched: 5. The CDR3 is CASRSGTGLNTEAFF. The CDR3 nucleotides are TGTGCCAGCAGATCCGGGACAGGGTTGAACACTGAAGCTTTCTTT.

This clonotype was recorded at least ten times. V usage is TRBV5-1 and J usage is TRBJ1-2; TRBD1 might be the D (5 bases). Trimming cost V 0 bases and J 4 bases, with 16 bases left between them. CDR3 length: 16 residues. Germline CDR1 SGHRS, CDR2 YFSETQ. CDR3 DNA sequence: TGCGCCAGCAGCTTGGGTGGGACGGATCATTTCTATGGCTACACCTTC. This translates into CASSLGGTDHFYGYTF. The full variable domain, rest sourced from reference TRBV5-1 and TRBJ1-2, is KAGVTQTPRYLIKTRGQQVTLSCSPISGHRSVSWYQQTPGQGLQFLFEYFSETQRNKGNFPGRFSGRQFSNSRSEMNVSTLELGDSALYLCASSLGGTDHFYGYTFGSGTRLTVV.

At least ten counts were recorded for this clonotype. The V call is TRBV11-3, the J call TRBJ2-1, with 8 nucleotides matching TRBD2. The CDR3 covers 14 residues. CDR1 is SGHNT and CDR2 is YENEEA in the germline V gene. The junction had 9 bases not matched to a gene; V was cut back by 5 bases and J by 9 bases. The CDR3 sequence: CASSPLDGGVEQFF. For the CDR3, the DNA is TGTGCCAGCAGCCCGCTGGACGGGGGGGTTGAGCAGTTCTTC.

CDR3 residues: CASQLADSHYEQYF. The CDR3 DNA reads as TGTGCCAGCCAACTAGCGGATTCTCACTACGAGCAGTACTTC. This chain uses TRBV6-2 or TRBV6-3 with TRBJ2-7, with 8 positions matching TRBD2. CDR3 length: 14 residues. J was trimmed by 3 bases and V by 8 bases; bases with no gene match: 9. The V gene's germline CDR1 is MNHEY and CDR2 SVGEGT.

The chain has TRBV29-1 and TRBJ1-3; D gene uncertain. The CDR3 covers 11 residues. V dropped 5 bases and J dropped 4 bases, with 6 bases sitting between them. Per the germline V gene, CDR1 is SQVTM and CDR2 is ANQGSEA. In DNA, the CDR3 is TGCAGCGTTCTCCAGGGAAACACCATATATTTT. Its protein is CSVLQGNTIYF. The full variable domain, rest sourced from reference TRBV29-1 and TRBJ1-3, is SAVISQKPSRDICQRGTSLTIQCQVDSQVTMMFWYRQQPGQSLTLIATANQGSEATYESGFVIDKFPISRPNLTFSTLTVSNMSPEDSSIYLCSVLQGNTIYFGEGSWLTVV.

There are many counts of this clonotype. The chain employs TRBV28 and TRBJ2-2; TRBD2 agrees at 8 bases. V gave up 5 bases and J gave up 4 bases; unmatched junction bases: 9. The germline V gene has CDR1 MDHEN and CDR2 SYDVKM. This CDR3 comprises 16 residues. The CDR3 nucleotides read TGTGCCAGCAGTCAGGTCAGCGGGAGAGGCACCGGGGAGCTGTTTTTT. Translation gives CASSQVSGRGTGELFF.

This clonotype has a count of ten or more. The chain uses TRBV28 and TRBJ1-2; 8 bases agree with TRBD1. The J segment lost 6 bases and the V segment lost 3 bases, leaving 9 bases of the junction unmatched. From germline, CDR1 is MDHEN and CDR2 SYDVKM. The CDR3 contains 15 residues. CDR3 amino acids: CASSLGGTGPHGYTF. CDR3 nucleotides: TGTGCCAGCAGTTTGGGTGGGACAGGCCCTCATGGCTACACCTTC.

The V call is TRBV28, the J call TRBJ2-2; 10 nucleotides line up with TRBD2. J lost 2 bases, V lost 1 base, and 7 bases had no gene match. The CDR3 has 18 residues. CDR1 is MDHEN and CDR2 is SYDVKM in the germline V gene. CDR3: CASSLSWTSGQNTGELFF. CDR3 DNA: TGTGCCAGCAGTTTATCCTGGACTAGCGGACAAAACACCGGGGAGCTGTTTTTT.

This clonotype came up many times. V is TRBV18 and J is TRBJ2-1; D is undetermined. Germline CDR1 KGHSH, CDR2 LQKENI. Deletions cut 1 base from V and 0 bases from J, with 10 bases between. This CDR3 contains 16 residues. The CDR3 sequence: CASSPLPGTSYNEQFF. In DNA form, the CDR3 reads TGTGCCAGCTCACCACTTCCAGGAACCTCCTACAATGAGCAGTTCTTC.

There are many counts of this clonotype. This sequence joins TRBV20-1 and TRBJ2-3; 10 bases are a match to TRBD2. V dropped 5 bases and J dropped 2; count of bases not matched to a gene: 16. The germline gives CDR1 DFQATT, CDR2 SNEGSKA (reference sequence). The CDR3 sequence is 18 residues long. The CDR3 DNA reads TGCAGTGCTGGCACCCTTCCCGGGACTAGCGAGCCCACAGATACGCAGTATTTT. As protein: CSAGTLPGTSEPTDTQYF.

This clonotype was seen at least ten times. This chain links TRBV27 with TRBJ2-7; the D gene is possibly TRBD2 (5 bases). The CDR3 covers 15 residues. Trimming left V 4 bases short and J 4 bases short, with 17 bases between. Germline V gives CDR1 MNHEY, CDR2 SMNVEV (reference sequence). The DNA of the CDR3 is TGTGCCAGCAGTTCTCGGGGATGGCCGGGGTACGAGCAGTACTTC. Its protein product is CASSSRGWPGYEQYF.

This clonotype was observed many times. CDR3 sequence reads: CASSSAPTGKSSGGYTF. DNA of the CDR3: TGTGCCAGCAGCTCCGCGCCCACAGGGAAATCGTCGGGTGGCTACACCTTC. This chain connects TRBV11-3 to TRBJ1-2, with D maybe TRBD1 (6 bases). V dropped 4 bases and J dropped 7 bases, with 25 bases sitting between them. CDR1 is SGHNT and CDR2 is YENEEA in the germline V gene. The CDR3 covers 17 residues.

This clonotype was seen repeatedly, ten times or more. The chain combines TRBV2 with TRBJ1-2, with a weak D call TRBD1 (5 bases). The CDR3 length is 16 residues. The germline gives CDR1 SNHLY, CDR2 FYNNEI. V was cut by 1 base and J by 6 bases, with 18 bases left in between. The CDR3 spells CASSEGSTVSLDGYTF. The DNA of the CDR3 is TGTGCCAGCAGTGAAGGTTCGACAGTGAGCCTTGATGGCTACACCTTC. Full variable domain (outside the CDR3, taken from reference TRBV2 and TRBJ1-2): EPEVTQTPSHQVTQMGQEVILRCVPISNHLYFYWYRQILGQKVEFLVSFYNNEISEKSEIFDDQFSVERPDGSNFTLKIRSTKLEDSAMYFCASSEGSTVSLDGYTFGSGTRLTVV.